This T cell receptor beta chain was identified in a study of blood T cell repertoires in COVID-19. About the study: From the United States, Italy and Spain came samples of acute and convalescent COVID-19. The cDNA or gDNA used as material had been derived from T cells, B-cell-depleted T cells, or PBMCs.

The CDR3 covers 16 residues. Germline CDR1 is GTSNPN and CDR2 is SVGIG (reference sequence). Trimming removed 2 bases from V and 7 bases from J; junction bases left unmatched: 12. Sequencing used immunoSEQ multiplex PCR; TCRdb keeps in-frame clones, though not all of them. The sample contains 90,000 or so clones, about 89% of which appear only once. Sequencing was done on a sample of peripheral blood. This sequence was found in a woman aged 70-85 years with acute or convalescent COVID-19. This sequence joins TRBV30 and TRBJ2-5; 11 bases are a match to TRBD2. CDR3 in amino acids: CAWSFATSGSYGTQYF. The CDR3 DNA is TGTGCCTGGAGTTTCGCTACTAGCGGGAGTTACGGGACCCAGTACTTC.